The present T cell receptor beta chain was sequenced within a study of T cell responses to AZD1222 COVID-19 vaccine. Study-level points and caveats: Among spike-specific TCRs, nearly half reportedly target unmutated variant regions. Compared with day 0, the breadth and depth of the Spike-specific TCR repertoire rose significantly after two doses of AZD1222.

The V end lost 4 bases, the J end lost 10 bases, and 14 bases lay between the germline ends. Looked up from germline, CDR1 is MNHEY and CDR2 is SVGAGI. CDR3 size: 14 residues. To note about this clone: Its antigen is not known.

The data were produced by immunoSEQ multiplex PCR, yet TCRdb's version contains in-frame clones alone and is incomplete. The table includes 140,000 to 150,000 clones, 75% to 90% detected once. The receptor comes from an adult in good health. The sequences come from peripheral blood, collected on day 0 of AZD1222 vaccination. V gene TRBV6-5 combines with J gene TRBJ1-6; no firm D call. The CDR3 reads CASSFGQFRSPLHF. The CDR3 nucleotides read TGTGCCAGCAGTTTCGGGCAGTTCCGATCACCCCTCCACTTT.